Below are 27 T cell receptor beta chains sequenced from a single sample in a study of shared clonotypes between healthy human individuals. Data came from immunoSEQ multiplex PCR; TCRdb stores just in-frame clones and leaves some out. The sample yields roughly 640,000 clones, around 72% seen once. Sequencing was done on a sample of memory CD4+ T cells sorted from blood. The subset was: CD45RA-negative fraction. These receptors came from a woman younger than 45 in good health.

The chain links TRBV10-1 to TRBJ2-5; TRBD2 might be the D (7 bases). V shed 2 bases and J shed 7 bases, with 20 bases lying between them. There are 16 residues in the CDR3. The germline gives CDR1 WNHNN, CDR2 SYGVQD (reference sequence). The CDR3 DNA follows: TGCGCCAGCAGTGAGAGAAGCGGCGGGAGCAGGGGGACCCAGTACTTC. This sequence encodes CASSERSGGSRGTQYF.

The chain employs TRBV11-3 and TRBJ2-2, with D tentatively TRBD2 (5 bases). This CDR3 is built from 16 residues. The germline V gene has CDR1 SGHNT and CDR2 YENEEA. V gave up 5 bases and J gave up 5 bases, with 18 bases separating them. CDR3 protein: CASSPGDQSFTGELFF. The CDR3 DNA reads as TGTGCCAGCAGCCCCGGGGATCAGAGTTTTACCGGGGAGCTGTTTTTT.

V and J are TRBV19 and TRBJ2-4; the match to TRBD2 covers 15 bases. CDR1 and CDR2 from the germline V gene are LNHDA and SQIVND (reference sequence). The CDR3 has 19 amino acids. J lost 3 bases, V lost 7 bases, and 13 bases had no gene match. CDR3 residues: CASTLGTSGRSTNKNIQYF. Here the CDR3 DNA reads TGTGCCAGTACCCTAGGGACTAGCGGGAGGAGTACGAACAAAAACATTCAGTACTTC.

V usage is TRBV5-1 and J usage is TRBJ2-1, with 10 bases aligning to TRBD1. The germline gives CDR1 SGHRS, CDR2 YFSETQ. The CDR3 has 17 residues. J was trimmed by 0 bases and V by 3 bases; bases with no gene match: 6. CDR3 bases: TGCGCCAGCAGCTCCGGGACAGGGGTGGACTCCTACAATGAGCAGTTCTTC. Protein: CASSSGTGVDSYNEQFF.

This clone showed up just a few times. Within the sample, other DNA sequences also encode this same CDR3. The CDR3 reads CASSLVSSGYNEQFF. Here the CDR3 DNA reads TGCGCCAGCAGCTTGGTATCTAGCGGGTACAATGAGCAGTTCTTC. J is TRBJ2-1 and V is TRBV5-1; 8 nucleotides agree with TRBD2. V shed 0 bases and J 4 bases; nucleotides not matched to a gene: 3. In germline, CDR1 is SGHRS, CDR2 YFSETQ. The CDR3 is 15 amino acids.

V usage is TRBV5-1 and J usage is TRBJ1-4; D ambiguous. Trimming cost V 3 bases and J 5 bases, with 5 bases left between them. CDR1 is SGHRS, CDR2 YFSETQ, per germline. The CDR3 sequence is 12 residues long. For the CDR3, the DNA is TGCGCCAGCAGCTGGCCCAATGAAAAACTGTTTTTT. Residues: CASSWPNEKLFF.

The chain joins TRBV19 to TRBJ2-1, with 13 nucleotides matching TRBD2. This CDR3 is built from 14 residues. The junction had 4 bases not matched to a gene; V was cut back by 5 bases and J by 9 bases. Germline values: CDR1 LNHDA, CDR2 SQIVND (reference sequence). The DNA of the CDR3 is TGTGCCAGTAGTGGACTAGCGGGAGCTTCTGAGCAGTTCTTC. It translates to CASSGLAGASEQFF.

V usage is TRBV18 and J usage is TRBJ1-2; D unresolved. Germline-derived CDR1 and CDR2 are KGHSH and LQKENI. The CDR3 contains 16 residues. Trimming took off 2 bases at V and 3 bases at J, with 16 bases between the two ends. The DNA of the CDR3 is TGTGCCAGCTCACCAGAAAGGGCGGGATTCGACTATGGCTACACCTTC. As protein: CASSPERAGFDYGYTF.

This clone has just a few counts. The genes are TRBV27 and TRBJ2-3, with 11 nucleotides matching TRBD2. V gave up 5 bases and J gave up 5 bases; unmatched junction bases: 9. Germline CDR1 and CDR2: MNHEY and SMNVEV (reference sequence). The CDR3 spans 16 residues. CDR3: CASSRLGTSGKDTQYF. The CDR3 nucleotides read TGTGCCAGCAGTCGACTCGGGACTAGCGGCAAAGATACGCAGTATTTT.

This rearrangement joins TRBV2 to TRBJ1-4; tentatively, D is TRBD1 (5 bases). The CDR3 sequence is 14 residues long. From germline, CDR1 is SNHLY and CDR2 FYNNEI. V lost 7 bases to trimming and J lost 6 bases, with 15 bases between them. CDR3 bases: TGTGCCAGCAAGCCGGGACTCAGGGATGAAAAACTGTTTTTT. It encodes CASKPGLRDEKLFF.

The J gene is TRBJ2-5, the V gene TRBV29-1; 11 positions match TRBD2. Losses at the gene ends were 7 bases for V and 1 base for J; bases not matched to a gene: 5. The CDR3 is 14 residues long. Germline V gene sequence: CDR1 SQVTM, CDR2 ANQGSEA. The CDR3 loop is CSGKGLAVQETQYF. Written as DNA, the CDR3 is TGCAGCGGTAAGGGACTAGCGGTCCAAGAGACCCAGTACTTC.

The chain has TRBV9 and TRBJ2-1, with D possibly TRBD1 on 6 matching bases. The CDR3 covers 16 residues. V lost 0 bases, J lost 5 bases, and 15 bases lay in between. Germline CDR1 is SGDLS and CDR2 is YYNGEE. The CDR3 reads CASSVVLGGPDNEQFF. The CDR3 DNA sequence: TGTGCCAGCAGCGTAGTATTAGGGGGACCTGACAATGAGCAGTTCTTC.

The chain is built from TRBV18 and TRBJ2-3, with D perhaps TRBD2 (6 bases). Germline loops: CDR1 KGHSH, CDR2 LQKENI. The CDR3 is 17 amino acids. V was clipped by 3 bases and J by 4 bases, with 20 bases between them. In nucleotides, the CDR3 is TGTGCCAGCTCACCGGGATTCGGGGGAGTCGTATCAGATACGCAGTATTTT. This codes for CASSPGFGGVVSDTQYF.

This clone was observed once. This rearrangement joins TRBV18 to TRBJ1-5; the D gene is possibly TRBD1 (6 bases). Germline assignment: CDR1 KGHSH and CDR2 LQKENI. V lost 3 bases and J lost 7, with 10 bases in between. This CDR3 has 13 amino acids. The CDR3 DNA reads as TGTGCCAGCTCACCCCAGGGGAAACAGCCCCAGCATTTT. This gives the protein CASSPQGKQPQHF.

Notes on this clone: Other DNA sequences in this sample translate to the same CDR3. The gene calls are TRBV28 and TRBJ2-7, with 9 positions matching TRBD1. Trimming removed 6 bases from V and 4 bases from J; junction bases left unmatched: 10. The length of the CDR3 is 15 residues. Germline loops: CDR1 MDHEN, CDR2 SYDVKM. As DNA, the CDR3 is TGTGCCAGCAGGAGGGGGACAGGGCTCGGATACGAGCAGTACTTC. Amino acids: CASRRGTGLGYEQYF.

The chain employs TRBV13 and TRBJ2-7, with D possibly TRBD2 on 6 matching bases. The CDR3 sequence is 16 residues long. The germline V gene encodes CDR1 PRHDT and CDR2 FYEKMQ (reference sequence). Trimming took off 0 bases at V and 2 bases at J, with 14 bases between the two ends. The CDR3 DNA reads as TGTGCCAGCAGCTTAGGAGAAGGGAGGTTAACCTACGAGCAGTACTTC. Its translation: CASSLGEGRLTYEQYF.

This clone was counted between two and nine times. The chain couples TRBV9 to TRBJ2-2, with 9 bases that match TRBD1. The CDR3 totals 15 residues. V was pared by 4 bases and J by 3 bases, with 4 bases of the junction left unmatched. Looked up from germline, CDR1 is SGDLS and CDR2 is YYNGEE. DNA of the CDR3: TGTGCCAGCAGCCAGACAGGGGGAGACACCGGGGAGCTGTTTTTT. Translation: CASSQTGGDTGELFF.

The chain carries TRBV11-2 and TRBJ2-7; D uncertain. Germline lookup yields CDR1 SGHAT and CDR2 FQNNGV. V dropped 5 bases and J dropped 9 bases, with 23 bases sitting between them. The CDR3 has 15 amino acids. Here the CDR3 DNA reads TGTGCCAGCAGCCAAGATGGGCGCAGATCCTTTGGGCAGTACTTC. It yields the protein CASSQDGRRSFGQYF.

The CDR3 DNA is TGTGCCGCGGGACAGGAGGAAACAGATACGCAGTATTTT. It yields the protein CAAGQEETDTQYF. The rearrangement uses TRBV6-1 and TRBJ2-3, with 8 positions matching TRBD1. This CDR3 contains 13 residues. V trimming: 11 bases; J trimming: 3 bases; junction bases outside the gene matches: 7. Germline CDR1 is MNHNS and CDR2 is SASEGT.

This chain connects TRBV7-9 to TRBJ1-3; D not certain. Germline CDR1 and CDR2: SEHNR and FQNEAQ (reference sequence). V was pared by 7 bases and J by 2 bases, with 9 bases between. The length of the CDR3 is 13 residues. Here the CDR3 reads CASNRDAGNTIYF. The CDR3 DNA reads as TGTGCCAGCAACCGAGACGCTGGAAACACCATATATTTT.

The chain combines TRBV5-4 with TRBJ2-3; 8 bases align to TRBD2. V lost 6 bases and J lost 3; bases outside the gene matches: 12. The germline gives CDR1 SGHNT, CDR2 YYREEE (reference sequence). CDR3 length: 16 residues. The CDR3 coding sequence is TGTGCCAGCACCCGCTGGGCGGGAGGTAATACAGATACGCAGTATTTT. Translating gives CASTRWAGGNTDTQYF. Full variable domain (rest looked up from reference TRBV5-4 and TRBJ2-3): ETGVTQSPTHLIKTRGQQVTLRCSSQSGHNTVSWYQQALGQGPQFIFQYYREEENGRGNFPPRFSGLQFPNYSSELNVNALELDDSALYLCASTRWAGGNTDTQYFGPGTRLTVL.

The gene calls are TRBV6-5 and TRBJ1-5; the D is unclear. The CDR3 runs 13 residues. From germline, CDR1 is MNHEY and CDR2 SVGAGI. Trimming took 4 bases from V and 4 from J, leaving 8 bases between them. In nucleotides, the CDR3 is TGTGCCAGCAGTTCCGGGTTTAATCAGCCCCAGCATTTT. Translation: CASSSGFNQPQHF.

The table lists this clone with a count of one. The CDR3 here is CASRRISAGRWYEQFF. The CDR3 nucleotides are TGTGCCAGCAGACGGATCTCCGCGGGGAGGTGGTATGAGCAGTTCTTC. The chain uses TRBV28 and TRBJ2-1, with D maybe TRBD2 (6 bases). V was cut by 6 bases and J by 8 bases, with 23 bases left in between. The CDR3 is made up of 16 amino acids. The germline gives CDR1 MDHEN, CDR2 SYDVKM.

This clone was detected many times. This CDR3 is also generated by other DNA sequences in the sample. The chain joins TRBV5-1 to TRBJ2-2; 7 positions match TRBD1. The ends lost 0 bases at V and 7 bases at J; junction bases unmatched: 6. Germline V gives CDR1 SGHRS, CDR2 YFSETQ. There are 15 residues in the CDR3. CDR3 residues: CASSLGDRDFGELFF. The CDR3 DNA is TGCGCCAGCAGCTTGGGCGACAGGGATTTCGGGGAGCTGTTTTTT. Drawing the rest from reference TRBV5-1 and TRBJ2-2, the complete variable domain is KAGVTQTPRYLIKTRGQQVTLSCSPISGHRSVSWYQQTPGQGLQFLFEYFSETQRNKGNFPGRFSGRQFSNSRSEMNVSTLELGDSALYLCASSLGDRDFGELFFGEGSRLTVL.

This chain links TRBV27 with TRBJ1-1; D may be TRBD1 (5 bases). V was clipped by 0 bases and J by 5 bases, with 13 bases between them. Per the germline V gene, CDR1 is MNHEY and CDR2 is SMNVEV (reference sequence). The CDR3 loop spans 15 amino acids. CDR3 DNA: TGTGCCAGCAGTTTATCCCGTCAGGGTACGACTGAAGCTTTCTTT. Residues: CASSLSRQGTTEAFF.

V gene TRBV6-1 combines with J gene TRBJ1-5; D possibly corresponds to TRBD1 (5 bases). CDR3 length: 12 amino acids. Trimming took off 2 bases at V and 16 bases at J, with 15 bases between the two ends. Germline V gene data show CDR1 as MNHNS and CDR2 as SASEGT. The CDR3 protein is CASSELGTPTHF. DNA of the CDR3: TGTGCCAGCAGTGAACTAGGGACCCCGACACATTTT.

This clone was recorded only once. The J gene is TRBJ1-3, the V gene TRBV9; TRBD1 is a possible D gene (5 bases). The V gene lost 4 bases and the J gene lost 0 bases, with 14 bases spanning the gap. The CDR3 has 16 amino acids. Germline V lookup: CDR1 SGDLS, CDR2 YYNGEE. CDR3 sequence reads: CASSMGTTFSGNTIYF. The CDR3 nucleotides read TGTGCCAGCAGCATGGGGACGACGTTCTCTGGAAACACCATATATTTT.